The next 4 T cell receptor beta chains were all read from a single sample in a study of breast tumors, draining lymph nodes, adjacent tissues. TCRdb re-called the multiplex PCR reads with MiXCR, one entry per CDR3 protein. Of 85,000 to 120,000 distinct CDR3 sequences listed, around 30% are singletons. Samples came from axillary lymph nodes draining the breast cancer. Sequencing used axillary lymph node tissue. The receptor set was obtained from a female donor with breast cancer. Some clones in this sample may be carry-over from other donors' samples.

This clonotype has more than one count but fewer than ten. This chain joins TRBV9 and TRBJ1-1; D is possibly TRBD1 (6 bases). CDR1 and CDR2 from the germline V gene are SGDLS and YYNGEE. The CDR3 consists of 13 residues. The V end was cut by 3 bases, the J end by 4 bases, with 10 bases between. This CDR3 is CASSATGFTEAFF. The CDR3, as DNA: TGTGCCAGCAGCGCAACAGGGTTCACTGAAGCTTTCTTT.

The gene calls are TRBV6-1 and TRBJ1-2; no clear D gene. Germline V lookup: CDR1 MNHNS, CDR2 SASEGT. The germline V and J ends were trimmed by 5 bases and 6 bases, with 19 bases remaining between them. CDR3 length equals 15 residues. The CDR3 reads CASSQVGGLGHGYTF. In nucleotides, the CDR3 is TGTGCCAGCAGTCAAGTTGGAGGGCTGGGTCATGGCTACACCTTC.

The chain carries TRBV28 and TRBJ2-3; tentatively, D is TRBD1 (6 bases). CDR1 and CDR2 from the germline V gene are MDHEN and SYDVKM. V lost 5 bases and J lost 4, with 22 bases in between. This CDR3 comprises 17 residues. The DNA for the CDR3 is TGTGCCAGCAGTATTACAGGGCCTAGAAGAATCGCAGATACGCAGTATTTT. Translated, it gives CASSITGPRRIADTQYF.

This clonotype showed up many times. The chain employs TRBV10-2 and TRBJ2-2; D ambiguous. Trimming stripped 3 bases from V and 2 bases from J, with 13 bases between. CDR3 length equals 16 residues. Germline V gene lookup returns CDR1 WSHSY and CDR2 SAAADI. CDR3 sequence reads: CASSDPRAPNTGELFF. CDR3 sequence (DNA): TGCGCCAGCAGTGATCCCCGGGCGCCCAACACCGGGGAGCTGTTTTTT.